The rows below give T cell receptor beta chains drawn from one sample of a study of shared clonotypes between healthy human individuals. Sequencing was performed with immunoSEQ multiplex PCR; in TCRdb, only in-frame clones are kept and a portion is missing. Among roughly 640,000 clones listed, approximately 97% were seen once. The sample taken for sequencing was naive CD4+ T cells sorted from blood. All receptors derive from a woman aged 30 to 39 in good health. CDR3s include the opening cysteine and the closing phenylalanine or tryptophan. The order of the fields is D gene, clone size, V gene, J gene, CDR3 DNA, CDR3 protein. D genes are given only for firm matches. Expanded clones get a size class; other rows say once, few or many, or leave the size out.

NA	NA	TRBV6-5	TRBJ1-1	TGTGCCAGCAGTTACAGGGCAGGGCGTACTGAAGCTTTCTTT	CASSYRAGRTEAFF
TRBD2	NA	TRBV28	TRBJ2-7	TGTGCCTCAACGACGTCCGGACTAGCGGTCTACGAGCAGTACTTC	CASTTSGLAVYEQYF
NA	NA	TRBV2	TRBJ2-1	TGTGCCAGCACGGACTGGGACTTCGGGGAGCAGTTCTTC	CASTDWDFGEQFF
NA	once	TRBV6-5	TRBJ2-1	TGTGCCAGCAGCTCCCTTGGACTCCTCGGGCAGTTCTTC	CASSSLGLLGQFF
TRBD2	NA	TRBV7-2	TRBJ2-1	TGTGCCAGCAGCTCGATAGCGGGAGGGGAGCAGTTCTTC	CASSSIAGGEQFF
TRBD2	NA	TRBV5-1	TRBJ2-1	TGCGCCAGCAGCAAATTACTAGCGGGAGGACATGATGATGAGCAGTTCTTC	CASSKLLAGGHDDEQFF
NA	NA	TRBV28	TRBJ2-3	TGTGCCAGCAGTTTATTCTTCCCAAGGAAGCAGTATTTT	CASSLFFPRKQYF
NA	NA	TRBV28	TRBJ1-6	TGTGCCAGCAGGGATAATTCACCCCTCCACTTT	CASRDNSPLHF
NA	NA	TRBV2	TRBJ1-2	TGTGCCAGCAGTGAATTGAACAGCCGGGCCCTCTCTAACTATGGCTACACCTTC	CASSELNSRALSNYGYTF
NA	once	TRBV7-3	TRBJ2-3	TGTGCCAGCAGCGTCGGGACTGAGACTAGCACAGATACGCAGTATTTT	CASSVGTETSTDTQYF
NA	NA	TRBV5-1	TRBJ2-7	TGCGCCAGCAGCTTGGTCACTTCGGACGAGCAGTACTTC	CASSLVTSDEQYF
TRBD1	NA	TRBV18	TRBJ1-4	TGTGCCAGCTCGGCTGAGGACAGGGCAAATGAAAAACTGTTTTTT	CASSAEDRANEKLFF
NA	NA	TRBV2	TRBJ2-7	TGTGCCAGCAGTGAAACATCGGCGGTAGCCTACGAGCAGTACTTC	CASSETSAVAYEQYF
NA	NA	TRBV28	TRBJ1-4	TGTGCCAGCAGTTTTGCGGCCTTTAATGAAAAACTGTTTTTT	CASSFAAFNEKLFF
TRBD1	NA	TRBV6-5	TRBJ2-2	TGTGCCGTGACCGGGACAGCGAACACCGGGGAGCTGTTTTTT	CAVTGTANTGELFF
NA	NA	TRBV19	TRBJ1-2	TGTGCCAGTAGTCCCTCTGGGGGTGCCTACACCTTC	CASSPSGGAYTF
NA	NA	TRBV6-5	TRBJ1-2	TGTGCCAGCAGTTACTCACGGGGGGGGTACTATGGCTACACCTTC	CASSYSRGGYYGYTF
NA	NA	TRBV7-2	TRBJ1-6	TGTGCCAGCAGCCGAATACCCGGTGTCTATAATTCACCCCTCCACTTT	CASSRIPGVYNSPLHF
NA	NA	TRBV5-1	TRBJ2-1	TGCGCCAGCAGCTTGAGGGGGGATGAGCAGTTCTTC	CASSLRGDEQFF
TRBD2	once	TRBV5-8	TRBJ2-1	TGTGCCAGCAGCTTGGGTCTCGGGACTAGCGGCTACAATGAGCAGTTCTTC	CASSLGLGTSGYNEQFF
TRBD2	NA	TRBV18	TRBJ2-7	TGTGCCAGCTCACCAGGGACTAGCGGTTCCTACGAGCAGTACTTC	CASSPGTSGSYEQYF
TRBD1	once	TRBV29-1	TRBJ1-3	TGCAGCGTTGAAGGGACAGGGGGTTATGGAAACACCATATATTTT	CSVEGTGGYGNTIYF
NA	NA	TRBV4-1	TRBJ2-3	TGCGCCAGCAGCCAAGAAGGGCTAGCGACAGATACGCAGTATTTT	CASSQEGLATDTQYF
TRBD2	NA	TRBV7-2	TRBJ2-2	TGTGCCAGCAGCTTAGCGGGCGGGGGGACCGGGGAGCTGTTTTTT	CASSLAGGGTGELFF
NA	NA	TRBV7-8	TRBJ1-1	TGTGCCAGCAGCTTAGTTGAAGGGGGGAACACTGAAGCTTTCTTT	CASSLVEGGNTEAFF
TRBD1	NA	TRBV7-2	TRBJ1-1	TGTGCCAGCAGTCTACAGGGGGCGGACACTGAAGCTTTCTTT	CASSLQGADTEAFF
NA	NA	TRBV5-5	TRBJ1-4	TGTGCCAGCAGCCCGACGGTAGGCGGTTTCAATGAAAAACTGTTTTTT	CASSPTVGGFNEKLFF
NA	NA	TRBV27	TRBJ2-5	TGTGCCAGCAGTTTCACAGGGATGGGGGAGACCCAGTACTTC	CASSFTGMGETQYF
NA	once	TRBV13	TRBJ2-2	TGTGCCAGCAGCCGGGCCGGTGCTGGGCACACCGGGGAGCTGTTTTTT	CASSRAGAGHTGELFF
NA	NA	TRBV30	TRBJ2-6	TGTGCCTGGCACGCTGGGGCCAACGTCCTGACTTTC	CAWHAGANVLTF
TRBD1	once	TRBV5-1	TRBJ2-2	TGCGCCAGCAGCATAGACAGGGGACTTAACACCGGGGAGCTGTTTTTT	CASSIDRGLNTGELFF
TRBD1	NA	TRBV9	TRBJ1-2	TGTGCCAGCAGCGGGGCCAGGGGGATTACAGTTGGCTACACCTTC	CASSGARGITVGYTF
NA	NA	TRBV29-1	TRBJ1-2	TGCAGCGTCGGGGCTCCCTATGGCTACACCTTC	CSVGAPYGYTF
TRBD2	NA	TRBV5-1	TRBJ2-5	TGCGCCAGCAAAGCGGGAGAAGAAGAGACCCAGTACTTC	CASKAGEEETQYF
TRBD2	NA	TRBV5-4	TRBJ2-1	TGTGCCAGCAGCTTGCGACCGGGACTAGCGTTCGGTGGATCCTACAATGAGCAGTTCTTC	CASSLRPGLAFGGSYNEQFF
TRBD2	NA	TRBV19	TRBJ2-1	TGTGCCAGTATGAGTAGCGGGAAGGGTGAGCAGTTCTTC	CASMSSGKGEQFF
NA	NA	TRBV19	TRBJ1-4	TGTGCCAGTAGTACTTCCGGGGGCAAGCCTAATGAAAAACTGTTTTTT	CASSTSGGKPNEKLFF
TRBD2	NA	TRBV5-1	TRBJ2-7	TGCGCCAGCCAGCTCGCGGGAGGTTCCTACGAGCAGTACTTC	CASQLAGGSYEQYF
TRBD2	NA	TRBV27	TRBJ2-6	TGTGCCAGCAGACCTAGCGGGAGGTACGGGGCCAACGTCCTGACTTTC	CASRPSGRYGANVLTF
TRBD1	NA	TRBV5-1	TRBJ1-2	TGCGCCAGCAGCTTTCAGCAGGGGGCCAACTATGGCTACACCTTC	CASSFQQGANYGYTF
NA	NA	TRBV7-9	TRBJ2-7	TGTGCCAGCAGCTCGCCATATGAGATCCTCGAGCAGTACTTC	CASSSPYEILEQYF
NA	NA	TRBV6-5	TRBJ2-7	TGTGCCAGCAGTTGGGGGGAAAACGAGCAGTACTTC	CASSWGENEQYF
TRBD1	NA	TRBV28	TRBJ2-3	TGTGCCAGCAGGACAGGGACACGCACAGATACGCAGTATTTT	CASRTGTRTDTQYF
TRBD2	NA	TRBV5-1	TRBJ2-5	TGCGCCAGCAGCCTTGAAGTAGCGGGACCACAAGAGACCCAGTACTTC	CASSLEVAGPQETQYF
TRBD2	NA	TRBV7-2	TRBJ2-7	TGTGCCAGCAGCTTTAGGGAGGGCGAGCAGTACTTC	CASSFREGEQYF
TRBD2	NA	TRBV9	TRBJ2-2	TGTGCCAGCAGCGAAGCCCCGGGACTAGCGGCCGGGGAGCTGTTTTTT	CASSEAPGLAAGELFF
TRBD2	NA	TRBV19	TRBJ2-7	TGTGCCAGTAGTTCCGGGACTAGCGGGAGTAACGAGCAGTACTTC	CASSSGTSGSNEQYF
NA	NA	TRBV28	TRBJ1-4	TGTGCCAGCAAGATCGGACGGCATAATGAAAAACTGTTTTTT	CASKIGRHNEKLFF